This TCR beta chain originates from a study of shared clonotypes between healthy human individuals (dated by TCRdb to about 2020). Context from the whole study: The cohort comprised a couple of women and a few men aged 18 to 49 years. For each donor, three plates each were used for CD4 naive and CD4 memory, two plates were used for CD8 naive, and one plate was used for CD8 memory. To estimate repertoire size and how much clonotypes are shared between individuals, the study performed deep sequencing of blood TCR repertoires from about 5 healthy adults. To increase sequencing depth and limit assay-specific biases, TCR repertoire library preparation and sequencing were carried out by different laboratories using diverse techniques. Leukapheresis yielded between about 0.85 and 10 billion PBMCs per donor. The investigation overall reported the following: Clonotypes shared by all four sorted-subset donors showed higher generation probabilities than non-shared clonotypes. Only blood was sampled, and tissue TCR repertoires likely differ from those in blood. About 4.5% of naive CD4, more than 3% of naive CD8, 2.3% of memory CD4, and approximately 0.4% of memory CD8 clonotypes were shared across several donors. Pairwise subsampling led to the expectation that sequencing depth would affect the degree of clonotype sharing among donors. Larger estimated clonotype richness was generally found for naive subsets than for memory subsets. Because the study included a small number of donors, the genetic and exposure-history diversity represented was limited. Rarefaction of sorted-subset datasets indicated incomplete sequencing despite the large sequencing depth.

Turning to this clone: Its antigen remains unidentified. Per-nucleotide qualities are absent, and no much larger clonotype sits a single base away.

The donors were healthy, HIV-negative adults who had no recently reported acute infections or vaccinations. All donors were Caucasian adults living in Nashville, Tennessee, USA. CD4+ T cells were enriched by magnetic negative selection, after which naive cells were positively selected on CD45RA and the negative fraction was taken as the memory subset. Blood was collected by leukapheresis, and PBMCs were isolated by Ficoll-Histopaque density gradient centrifugation and then cryopreserved in liquid nitrogen vapor phase. Analytical flow cytometry was used to check the purity and quantity of every magnetically sorted T cell population. From each sorted fraction, genomic DNA was isolated and quantified by UV absorbance on a Nanodrop 2000c. The CDR3, cysteine through phenylalanine, is 15 amino acids long. Only CDR3 DNA remains: 45 bases, in frame from the first base. The germline V gene gives CDR1 as SGDLS and CDR2 as YYNGEE. Relative to germline, V is missing 0 bases and J is missing 0 bases, with 3 bases of the junction outside any gene match.

Using the deep immunoSEQ assay, multiplex PCR amplified TCR CDR3 regions from genomic DNA. Genomic DNA extracted from each cell subset was distributed evenly over all wells of several immunoSEQ 96-well plates, and each plate served as one replicate. For sorted subsets, about 200 ng genomic DNA, equal to about 30,000 T cell genomes, was loaded into each replicate PCR. The purified libraries were quantified using a Qubit 3.0 fluorometer, sized with a Bioanalyzer 2100, and then quantified again using the KAPA Library Quantification kit. Every immunoSEQ 96-well plate was sequenced on a dedicated single-read 150-cycle Illumina NextSeq 550 flow cell. Turning to the authors' computational methods: Because the immunoSEQ output held only junctional sequences and lacked quality scores, the filtering could not match the filtering applied to full-length reads. To assign V/J genes and CDR3, sequences were annotated against IMGT germline references using PyIR, a Python wrapper for IgBLAST v1.9. Reads were filtered out if the reads had weak V/J assignments (E-value above 1e-6), no CDR3, stop codons, out-of-frame junctions, or ambiguous translated residues. A V3J clonotype was defined by an identical inferred V gene, J gene, and CDR3 amino acid sequence. Percentage overlap between repertoires was computed as shared unique clonotypes divided by the size of the smaller repertoire. Repertoire richness was assessed with RTK rarefaction, the Chao1 estimator, and Recon v2.1 estimates of unobserved clonotypes. Generation probabilities were computed with OLGA for all TCRbeta clonotypes obtained by the gDNA method from four donors. The table comes from immuneACCESS by way of TCRdb, which keeps in-frame sequences with V and J called. Part of the clones is missing from these tables; in studies checked, under half for an unresolved V gene and the rest for unknown reasons. The V and J calls and the clone size are those of that table, but D and trimming were determined from the DNA. This sample holds about 300,000 clones; approximately 74% were observed only once. The ten largest clones represent 10% of the sample.

Sequencing was performed on memory CD4+ T cells sorted from blood. In light of the paper, this sample's cell subset or site label describes: CD45RA-negative fraction. The sequence joins TRBV9 to TRBJ2-7; 7 bases in the junction line up with TRBD1. This sequence originates from a man aged 25-45 years in good health. The CDR3 loop reads CASSVGGDSSYEQYF. The DNA is TGTGCCAGCAGCGTAGGTGGGGACAGCTCCTACGAGCAGTACTTC.